This TCR beta chain was identified during a study of T cells after yellow fever vaccination. This clonotype was recorded a few times. From the 5' RACE reads, TCRdb called clonotypes with MiXCR, one entry per CDR3 protein. The sample lists hundreds of thousands of distinct CDR3 sequences; 13% were seen once. Trimming removed 7 bases from V and 2 bases from J; junction bases left unmatched: 13. The V gene's germline CDR1 is SQVTM and CDR2 ANQGSEA. This CDR3 contains 16 residues. J is TRBJ2-1 and V is TRBV29-1, with 8 bases that match TRBD2. The specimen comprised PBMCs, sampled on the day of the yellow fever booster vaccination. This clonotype was sampled from a man aged 30 to 45 who received the YFV17D yellow fever vaccine. The CDR3 DNA sequence: TGCAGCGCTCGGGGGGGCGGCCGTTTCACCTACAATGAGCAGTTCTTC. It codes for CSARGGGRFTYNEQFF.